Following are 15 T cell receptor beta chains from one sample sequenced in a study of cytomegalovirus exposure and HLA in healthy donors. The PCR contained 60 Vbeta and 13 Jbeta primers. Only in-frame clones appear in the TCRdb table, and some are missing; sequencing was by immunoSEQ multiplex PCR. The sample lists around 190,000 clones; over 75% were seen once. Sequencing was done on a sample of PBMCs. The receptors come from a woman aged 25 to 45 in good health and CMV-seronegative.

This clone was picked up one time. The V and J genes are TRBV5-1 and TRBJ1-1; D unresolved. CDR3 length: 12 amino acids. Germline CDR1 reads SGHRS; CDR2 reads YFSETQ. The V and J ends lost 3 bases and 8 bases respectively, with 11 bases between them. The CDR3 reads CASSSPLSEAFF. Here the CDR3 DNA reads TGCGCCAGCAGCTCCCCCCTTTCCGAAGCTTTCTTT.

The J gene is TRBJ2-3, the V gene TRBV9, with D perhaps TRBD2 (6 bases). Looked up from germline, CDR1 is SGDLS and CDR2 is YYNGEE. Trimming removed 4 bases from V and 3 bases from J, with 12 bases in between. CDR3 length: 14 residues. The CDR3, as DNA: TGTGCCAGCAGCCAGGAGACTAGGACAGATACGCAGTATTTT. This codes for CASSQETRTDTQYF.

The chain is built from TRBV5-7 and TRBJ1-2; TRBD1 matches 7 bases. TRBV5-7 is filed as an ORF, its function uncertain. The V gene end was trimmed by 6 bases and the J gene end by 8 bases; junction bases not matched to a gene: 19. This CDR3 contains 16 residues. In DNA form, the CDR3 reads TGTGCCAGCACCTCCCCGACAGGGTACACAGTAAGCGGCTACACCTTC. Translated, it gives CASTSPTGYTVSGYTF.

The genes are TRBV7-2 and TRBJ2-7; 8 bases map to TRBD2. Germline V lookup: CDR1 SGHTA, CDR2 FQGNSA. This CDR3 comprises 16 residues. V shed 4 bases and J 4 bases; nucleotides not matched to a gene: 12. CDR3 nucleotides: TGTGCCAGCAGCTCGCAAGTCGGGGGGGCAATTTACGAGCAGTACTTC. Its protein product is CASSSQVGGAIYEQYF.

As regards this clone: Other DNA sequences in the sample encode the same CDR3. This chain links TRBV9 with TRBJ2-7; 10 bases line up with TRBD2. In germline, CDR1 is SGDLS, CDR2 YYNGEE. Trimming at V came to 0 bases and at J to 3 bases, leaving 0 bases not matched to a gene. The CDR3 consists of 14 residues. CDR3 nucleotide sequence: TGTGCCAGCAGCGTAGCTAGCGGGAGCTACGAGCAGTACTTC. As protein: CASSVASGSYEQYF.

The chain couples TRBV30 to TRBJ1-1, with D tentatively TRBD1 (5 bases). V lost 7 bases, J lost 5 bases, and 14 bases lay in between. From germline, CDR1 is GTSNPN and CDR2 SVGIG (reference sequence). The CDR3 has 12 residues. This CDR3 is CAFTGGGTEAFF. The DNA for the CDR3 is TGTGCCTTCACAGGTGGGGGGACTGAAGCTTTCTTT. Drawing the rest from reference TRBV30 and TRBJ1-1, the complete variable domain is SQTIHQWPATLVQPVGSPLSLECTVEGTSNPNLYWYRQAAGRGLQLLFYSVGIGQISSEVPQNLSASRPQDRQFILSSKKLLLSDSGFYLCAFTGGGTEAFFGQGTRLTVV.

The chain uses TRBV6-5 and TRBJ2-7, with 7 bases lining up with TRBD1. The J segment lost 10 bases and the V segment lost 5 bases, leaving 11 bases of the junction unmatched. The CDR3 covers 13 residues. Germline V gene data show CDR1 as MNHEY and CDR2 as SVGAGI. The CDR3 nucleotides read TGTGCCAGCAGTGAAGGTAGGGACAGAGCCCAGTACTTC. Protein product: CASSEGRDRAQYF.

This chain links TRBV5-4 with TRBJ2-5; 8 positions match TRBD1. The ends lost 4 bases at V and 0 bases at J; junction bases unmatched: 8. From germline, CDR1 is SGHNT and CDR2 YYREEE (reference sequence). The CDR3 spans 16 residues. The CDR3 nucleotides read TGTGCCAGCAGCCAGGACAGGGTGTGGTACCAAGAGACCCAGTACTTC. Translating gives CASSQDRVWYQETQYF.

The DNA of the CDR3 is TGTGCCAGCAGTAGACAGGGGAGGTATGGGGATACGCAGTATTTT. It codes for CASSRQGRYGDTQYF. The J gene is TRBJ2-3, the V gene TRBV2, with 8 positions matching TRBD1. This CDR3 contains 15 residues. J lost 6 bases, V lost 5 bases, and 10 bases had no gene match. CDR1 is SNHLY and CDR2 is FYNNEI in the germline V gene.

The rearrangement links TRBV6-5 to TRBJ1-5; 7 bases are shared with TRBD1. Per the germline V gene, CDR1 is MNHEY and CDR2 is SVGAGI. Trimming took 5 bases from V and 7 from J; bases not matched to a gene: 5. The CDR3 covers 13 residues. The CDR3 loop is CASSQDRDQPQHF. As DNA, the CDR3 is TGTGCCAGCAGTCAAGACAGGGACCAGCCCCAGCATTTT.

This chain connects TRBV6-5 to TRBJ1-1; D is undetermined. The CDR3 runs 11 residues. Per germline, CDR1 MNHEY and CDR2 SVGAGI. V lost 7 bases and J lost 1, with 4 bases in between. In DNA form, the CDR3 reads TGTGCCAGCATACAGAACACTGAAGCTTTCTTT. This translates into CASIQNTEAFF.

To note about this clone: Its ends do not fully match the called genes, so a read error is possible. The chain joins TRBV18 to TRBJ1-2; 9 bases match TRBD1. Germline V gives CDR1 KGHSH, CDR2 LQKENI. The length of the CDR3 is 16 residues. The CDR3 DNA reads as TGTGCCAGCTCACCATCCGGGACAGGGCCCTTTTATGGCTACCCCTTC. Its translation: CASSPSGTGPFYGYPF. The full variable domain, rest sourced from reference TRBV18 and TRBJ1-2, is NAGVMQNPRHLVRRRGQEARLRCSPMKGHSHVYWYRQLPEEGLKFMVYLQKENIIDESGMPKERFSAEFPKEGPSILRIQQVVRGDSAAYFCASSPSGTGPFYGYPFGSGTRLTVV.

The CDR3 here is CASSFLRGGHGKTQYF. The CDR3 DNA reads as TGTGCCAGCAGTTTCCTTCGGGGGGGCCACGGGAAGACCCAGTACTTC. The chain has TRBV28 and TRBJ2-5, with 8 bases lining up with TRBD2. Trimming cost V 3 bases and J 6 bases; bases outside gene matches: 12. The CDR3 length is 16 residues. Per the germline V gene, CDR1 is MDHEN and CDR2 is SYDVKM.

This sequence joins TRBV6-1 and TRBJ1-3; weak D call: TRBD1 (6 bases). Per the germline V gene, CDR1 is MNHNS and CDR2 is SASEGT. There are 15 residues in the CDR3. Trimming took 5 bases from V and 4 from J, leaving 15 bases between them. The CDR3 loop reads CASSFSRGPGNTIYF. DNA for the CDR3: TGTGCCAGCAGTTTCAGCAGGGGACCCGGAAACACCATATATTTT.

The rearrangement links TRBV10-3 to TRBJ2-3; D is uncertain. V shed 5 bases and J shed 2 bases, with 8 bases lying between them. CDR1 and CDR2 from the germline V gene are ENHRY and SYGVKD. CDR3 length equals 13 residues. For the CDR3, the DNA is TGTGCCATCAGTCCGACTGCCACAGATACGCAGTATTTT. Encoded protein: CAISPTATDTQYF.